This record concerns one T cell receptor (beta chain) sequence. Its target is not known. These data come from a study of cytomegalovirus exposure and HLA in healthy donors. Notes on the study in general: TCR association rates varied by HLA locus in a later analysis, with DRB1 highest and HLA-C lowest.

The primer mix had 60 Vbeta and 13 Jbeta primers. Clones were sequenced by immunoSEQ multiplex PCR, and TCRdb holds only the in-frame ones, with some missing. Of roughly 160,000 clones in the sample, 80% are singletons; the top ten hold approximately 4.8%. The V and J ends lost 4 bases and 3 bases respectively, with 12 bases between them. Germline lookup yields CDR1 LNHDA and CDR2 SQIVND (reference sequence). The CDR3 length is 15 residues. The rearrangement uses TRBV19 and TRBJ1-4; no reliable D call. The sequenced material came from PBMCs. The clonotype originates from a man aged 30 to 45 in good health and CMV-seronegative. In DNA, the CDR3 is TGTGCCAGTAGTAAGGGAGTGGGATCTAATGAAAAACTGTTTTTT. Its translation: CASSKGVGSNEKLFF.